A selection of T cell receptor beta chains follows, all from one sample in a study of blood T cell repertoires in COVID-19. This table comes from immunoSEQ multiplex PCR, and its TCRdb copy is limited to in-frame clones, with some not included. Of roughly 18,000 clones in the sample, about 88% are singletons; the top ten hold about 13%. The sample comprised peripheral blood. These receptors were collected from a man in his fifties or sixties with active COVID-19. Each CDR3 is given with its conserved first and last residue. D genes are given only for firm matches. Part of the rows lack a size; the others show once, few, many or a class for expanded clones.

j_call | v_call | d_call | clone_size | cdr3_aa | cdr3_nt
TRBJ1-1 | TRBV19 | . | . | CASGAASYTEAFF | TGTGCCAGTGGGGCTGCCAGTTACACTGAAGCTTTCTTT
TRBJ2-7 | TRBV11-3 | TRBD1 | . | CASSLPDRDEQYF | TGTGCCAGCAGCTTACCTGACAGGGACGAGCAGTACTTC
TRBJ2-1 | TRBV7-2 | . | . | CASSSYSPNEQFF | TGTGCCAGCAGCTCATACAGCCCGAATGAGCAGTTCTTC
TRBJ2-1 | TRBV20-1 | . | . | CSAPLYNEQFF | TGCAGTGCTCCTTTATACAATGAGCAGTTCTTC
TRBJ1-2 | TRBV20-1 | . | . | CSATRANGYTF | TGCAGTGCTACCAGGGCCAATGGCTACACCTTC
TRBJ2-1 | TRBV19 | TRBD2 | . | CASSTGTSRNEQFF | TGTGCCAGTAGTACCGGGACTAGCAGGAATGAGCAGTTCTTC
TRBJ2-2 | TRBV23-1 | . | once | CASSQSRRANTGELFF | TGCGCCAGCAGTCAATCCCGCAGGGCGAACACCGGGGAGCTGTTTTTT
TRBJ1-2 | TRBV5-5 | TRBD1 | . | CASSSTGGFSYGYTF | TGTGCCAGCAGCTCTACAGGGGGCTTTAGCTATGGCTACACCTTC
TRBJ2-7 | TRBV5-4 | . | . | CASSLQDGEQYF | TGTGCCAGCAGCCTCCAGGATGGCGAGCAGTACTTC
TRBJ2-1 | TRBV11-3 | . | . | CASSPSGGIEQFF | TGTGCCAGCAGCCCCTCGGGCGGGATCGAGCAGTTCTTC
TRBJ2-2 | TRBV5-1 | TRBD1 | . | CASSFYARLTGGAYTGELFF | TGCGCCAGCAGCTTCTACGCTCGATTGACAGGGGGCGCCTACACCGGGGAGCTGTTTTTT
TRBJ2-7 | TRBV7-3 | TRBD2 | once | CASSRDGTSLNEQYF | TGTGCCAGCAGCAGAGACGGGACTAGTCTAAACGAGCAGTACTTC
TRBJ2-3 | TRBV28 | TRBD2 | . | CASSQTTSGVTDTQYF | TGTGCCAGCAGTCAAACGACTAGCGGAGTCACAGATACGCAGTATTTT
TRBJ2-3 | TRBV5-1 | TRBD2 | . | CASSASGTITDTQYF | TGCGCCAGCAGCGCCTCCGGGACTATCACAGATACGCAGTATTTT
TRBJ2-7 | TRBV6-1 | . | . | CASSEASQGKGREQYF | TGTGCCAGCAGTGAAGCGTCGCAGGGAAAAGGTCGGGAGCAGTACTTC
TRBJ1-4 | TRBV9 | . | . | CASSEGHSNEKLFF | TGTGCCAGCAGCGAGGGACACTCTAATGAAAAACTGTTTTTT
TRBJ2-3 | TRBV25-1 | TRBD2 | . | CASRTSGALTDTQYF | TGTGCCAGCAGGACTAGCGGGGCCCTCACAGATACGCAGTATTTT
TRBJ2-5 | TRBV28 | . | . | CASSTIPGYQETQYF | TGTGCCAGCAGTACAATACCGGGGTACCAAGAGACCCAGTACTTC
TRBJ1-2 | TRBV9 | . | few | CASSALVGLSAYGYTF | TGTGCCAGCAGCGCCCTCGTGGGGCTTTCGGCCTATGGCTACACCTTC
TRBJ2-1 | TRBV5-1 | TRBD1 | . | CASSSGTADLSYNEQFF | TGCGCCAGCAGCTCGGGGACAGCAGACTTATCCTACAATGAGCAGTTCTTC
TRBJ2-1 | TRBV29-1 | TRBD2 | . | CSVGLSGGGVEQFF | TGCAGCGTTGGTCTTAGCGGGGGGGGAGTTGAGCAGTTCTTC
TRBJ2-2 | TRBV4-1 | TRBD1 | . | CASSHTGTGGNQNTGELFF | TGCGCCAGCAGCCATACCGGGACAGGGGGCAACCAGAACACCGGGGAGCTGTTTTTT